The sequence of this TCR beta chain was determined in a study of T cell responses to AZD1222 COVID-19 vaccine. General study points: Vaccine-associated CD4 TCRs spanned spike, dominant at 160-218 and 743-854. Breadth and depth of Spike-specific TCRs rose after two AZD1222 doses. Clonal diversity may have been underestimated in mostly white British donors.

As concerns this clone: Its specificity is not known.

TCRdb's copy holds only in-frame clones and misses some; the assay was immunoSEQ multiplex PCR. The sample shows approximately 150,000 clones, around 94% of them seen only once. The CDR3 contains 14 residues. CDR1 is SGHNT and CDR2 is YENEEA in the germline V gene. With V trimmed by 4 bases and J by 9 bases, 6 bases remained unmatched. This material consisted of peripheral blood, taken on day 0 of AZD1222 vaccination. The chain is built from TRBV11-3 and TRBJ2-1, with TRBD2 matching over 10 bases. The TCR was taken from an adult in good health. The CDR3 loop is CASSSLAGASEQFF. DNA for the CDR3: TGTGCCAGCAGCTCCCTAGCGGGAGCATCTGAGCAGTTCTTC.